A selection of T cell receptor beta chains follows, all from one sample in a study of T-cell reconstitution after alpha-beta-depleted transplantation in children. Using its own MiXCR run on the PCR reads, TCRdb lists one record per CDR3 protein. The sample consists of around 31,000 distinct CDR3 sequences, roughly 6.5% of them appearing once. This material consisted of peripheral blood, taken 60 days after TCRalphabeta/CD19-depleted stem cell transplant. The receptor source for this set is a child under two years old who had a stem cell transplant for acute myeloid leukemia, so the T cells may come from the graft donor. Both conserved end residues are part of each CDR3. A D gene is named only where the DNA matches it firmly. Only part of the rows carry a size: once, few, many, or a class if the clone is expanded.

j_call d_call clone_size v_call cdr3_length cdr3_aa cdr3_nt
TRBJ2-7 TRBD2 many TRBV4-3 15 CASSQEGLDDYEQYF TGCGCCAGCAGCCAAGAGGGACTAGATGACTACGAGCAGTACTTC
TRBJ2-1 TRBD2 many TRBV9 15 CASSDPGLLYNEQFF TGTGCCAGCAGCGACCCGGGACTACTTTACAATGAGCAGTTCTTC
TRBJ2-7 NA many TRBV6-2/TRBV6-3 17 CASSYSNWGSSFHEQYF TGTGCCAGCAGTTACTCGAACTGGGGATCATCCTTTCACGAGCAGTACTTC
TRBJ2-7 TRBD2 many TRBV5-1 15 CASSSPGLHFYEQYF TGCGCCAGCAGCTCCCCGGGACTACATTTTTACGAGCAGTACTTC
TRBJ2-7 TRBD2 many TRBV28 16 CASTLIAGGDTYEQYF TGTGCCAGCACCTTAATAGCCGGGGGGGACACTTACGAGCAGTACTTC
TRBJ2-2 NA many TRBV10-3 14 CAISLGRETGELFF TGTGCCATCAGCTTGGGCAGGGAGACCGGGGAGCTGTTTTTT
TRBJ1-1 NA many TRBV4-2 18 CASSQEARLGAAWTEAFF TGTGCCAGCAGCCAAGAAGCTCGATTGGGGGCTGCGTGGACTGAAGCTTTCTTT
TRBJ2-5 NA few TRBV7-2 15 CASSLEGWMRETQYF TGTGCCAGCAGCTTAGAGGGATGGATGAGGGAGACCCAGTACTTC
TRBJ2-7 NA NA TRBV7-9 15 CASSPPGRQSYEQYF TGTGCCAGCAGCCCACCGGGGAGACAGTCCTACGAGCAGTACTTC
TRBJ1-1 NA few TRBV19 13 CASRRTPNTEAFF TGTGCCAGTCGCCGGACACCGAACACTGAAGCTTTCTTT
TRBJ2-1 NA many TRBV12-5 12 CASGPFGGEQFF TGTGCTAGTGGTCCATTTGGGGGTGAGCAGTTCTTC
TRBJ1-2 TRBD1 many TRBV6-2/TRBV6-3 17 CASSYLRQGSHPLGYTF TGTGCCAGCAGTTACCTGAGACAGGGTTCCCACCCTCTTGGCTACACCTTC
TRBJ1-5 NA NA TRBV15 15 CATSRLSYSNQPQHF TGTGCCACCAGCAGATTAAGTTATAGCAATCAGCCCCAGCATTTT
TRBJ2-7 NA many TRBV7-4 15 CASSLVQPQRYEQYF TGTGCCAGCAGCTTAGTCCAGCCTCAAAGGTACGAGCAGTACTTC
TRBJ2-7 TRBD1 many TRBV10-2 14 CASSIQGGIYEQYF TGCGCCAGCTCAATACAGGGGGGAATTTACGAGCAGTACTTC
TRBJ2-1 TRBD2 many TRBV6-4 15 CASSLGGGPYNEQFF TGTGCCAGCAGTTTGGGGGGAGGGCCCTACAATGAGCAGTTCTTC
TRBJ2-3 NA many TRBV7-8 14 CASSLMGSTDTQYF TGTGCCAGCAGCTTGATGGGTAGCACAGATACGCAGTATTTT
TRBJ2-5 NA many TRBV6-5 13 CASSYSEVETQYF TGTGCCAGCAGTTACTCGGAAGTGGAGACCCAGTACTTC
TRBJ2-4 NA many TRBV28 14 CASSFPRYKNIQYF TGTGCCAGCAGTTTCCCTAGGTACAAAAACATTCAGTACTTC
TRBJ2-2 NA many TRBV7-9 13 CASSWRDTGELFF TGTGCCAGCAGTTGGAGGGACACCGGGGAGCTGTTTTTT
TRBJ1-5 NA many TRBV29-1 13 CSVEQGDNQPQHF TGCAGCGTTGAACAGGGAGATAATCAGCCCCAGCATTTT
TRBJ1-1 TRBD1 NA TRBV18 15 CASSPQGAWNTEAFF TGTGCCAGCTCACCACAGGGGGCATGGAACACTGAAGCTTTCTTT
TRBJ2-1 TRBD1 many TRBV7-8 13 CASSFEQGVRQFF TGTGCCAGCAGCTTTGAACAGGGGGTGCGTCAGTTCTTC
TRBJ1-2 NA many TRBV9 14 CASSVDGPGEGYTF TGTGCCAGCAGCGTAGACGGGCCGGGAGAAGGCTACACCTTC
TRBJ2-7 NA many TRBV19 12 CASSIEGHEQYF TGTGCCAGTAGTATCGAGGGCCACGAGCAGTACTTC
TRBJ2-5 NA many TRBV28 12 CASRYQGGTQYF TGTGCCAGCAGATACCAGGGGGGGACCCAGTACTTC
TRBJ2-1 TRBD1 NA TRBV6-1 15 CASSMGQGAITEQFF TGTGCCAGCAGTATGGGACAGGGGGCGATCACTGAGCAGTTCTTC
TRBJ2-1 TRBD2 many TRBV6-1 15 CASSRGRPPYNEQFF TGTGCCAGCAGTCGCGGGAGACCCCCCTACAATGAGCAGTTCTTC
TRBJ2-5 TRBD2 many TRBV7-7 15 CASSASGRAVETQYF TGTGCTAGCAGCGCAAGCGGGAGGGCTGTTGAGACCCAGTACTTC
TRBJ2-7 TRBD1 many TRBV6-5 14 CASSYEGQGPEQYF TGTGCCAGCAGTTACGAGGGACAGGGGCCCGAGCAGTACTTC
TRBJ2-3 NA many TRBV7-9 14 CASSLKRATDTQYF TGTGCCAGCAGCTTAAAGAGGGCGACAGATACGCAGTATTTT
TRBJ1-1 NA many TRBV7-8 12 CASSPNLFEAFF TGTGCCAGCAGCCCCAACCTCTTTGAAGCTTTCTTT
TRBJ2-1 NA many TRBV20-1 11 CSVPDGVEQFF TGCAGTGTTCCGGACGGGGTAGAGCAGTTCTTC
TRBJ1-5 TRBD1 many TRBV28 15 CASSFLQGMSQPQHF TGTGCCAGCAGTTTTTTACAGGGGATGAGTCAGCCCCAGCATTTT
TRBJ2-3 NA many TRBV28 15 CASSFPRGTTDTQYF TGTGCCAGCAGTTTTCCGCGGGGAACTACAGATACGCAGTATTTT
TRBJ2-3 NA many TRBV7-2 12 CASSLGLDTQYF TGTGCCAGCAGCTTAGGTTTGGATACGCAGTATTTT
TRBJ2-2 NA many TRBV4-3 18 CASSQGPFRARNTGELFF TGCGCCAGCAGCCAAGGACCCTTCAGGGCACGGAACACCGGGGAGCTGTTTTTT
TRBJ2-3 NA many TRBV7-8 15 CASSFLWGGTDTQYF TGTGCCAGCAGCTTTCTCTGGGGGGGCACAGATACGCAGTATTTT
TRBJ2-7 NA many TRBV4-3 15 CASSQGAVELYEQYF TGCGCCAGCAGCCAAGGGGCGGTGGAGTTGTACGAGCAGTACTTC
TRBJ1-2 NA many TRBV7-9 15 CASSWAVEDNYGYTF TGTGCCAGCAGCTGGGCGGTTGAAGATAACTATGGCTACACCTTC